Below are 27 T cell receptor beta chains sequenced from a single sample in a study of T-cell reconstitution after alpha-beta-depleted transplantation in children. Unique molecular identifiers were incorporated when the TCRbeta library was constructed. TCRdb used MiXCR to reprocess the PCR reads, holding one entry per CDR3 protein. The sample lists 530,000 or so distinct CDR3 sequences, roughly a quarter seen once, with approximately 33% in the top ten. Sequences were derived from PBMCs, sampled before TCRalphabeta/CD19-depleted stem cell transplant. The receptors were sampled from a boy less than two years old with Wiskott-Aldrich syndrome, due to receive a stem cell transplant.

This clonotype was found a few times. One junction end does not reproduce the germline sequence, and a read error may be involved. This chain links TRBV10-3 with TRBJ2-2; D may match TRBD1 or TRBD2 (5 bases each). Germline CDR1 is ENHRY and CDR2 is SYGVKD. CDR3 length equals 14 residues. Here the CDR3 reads CATSLGDGTGELFF. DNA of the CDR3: TGTGCCACCAGTCTGGGGGACGGCACCGGGGAGCTGTTTTTT.

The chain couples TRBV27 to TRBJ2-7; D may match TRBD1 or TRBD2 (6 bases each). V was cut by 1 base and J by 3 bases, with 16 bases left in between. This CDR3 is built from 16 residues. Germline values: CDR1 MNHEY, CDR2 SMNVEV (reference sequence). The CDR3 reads CASSLFLGGADYEQYF. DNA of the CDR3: TGTGCCAGCAGTTTATTCCTCGGGGGCGCTGACTACGAGCAGTACTTC.

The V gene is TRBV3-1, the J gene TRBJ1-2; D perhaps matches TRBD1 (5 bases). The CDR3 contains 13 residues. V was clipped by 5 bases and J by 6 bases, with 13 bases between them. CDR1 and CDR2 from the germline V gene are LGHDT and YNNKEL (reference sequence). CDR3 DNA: TGTGCCAGCAGCGGATTCGACAGTGATGGCTACACCTTC. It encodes CASSGFDSDGYTF.

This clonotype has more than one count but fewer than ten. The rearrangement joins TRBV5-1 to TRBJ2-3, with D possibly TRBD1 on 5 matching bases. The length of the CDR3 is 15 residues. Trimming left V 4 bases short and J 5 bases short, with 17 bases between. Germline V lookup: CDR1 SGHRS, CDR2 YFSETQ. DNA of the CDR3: TGCGCCAGCAGCCCTCTCCGCAGGGTTGGAGATACGCAGTATTTT. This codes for CASSPLRRVGDTQYF.

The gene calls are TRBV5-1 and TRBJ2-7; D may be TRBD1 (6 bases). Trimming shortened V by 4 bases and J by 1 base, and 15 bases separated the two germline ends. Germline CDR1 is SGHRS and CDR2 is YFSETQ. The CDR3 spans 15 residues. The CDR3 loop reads CASSLEGVNSYEQYF. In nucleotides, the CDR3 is TGCGCCAGCAGCCTTGAGGGGGTGAATTCCTACGAGCAGTACTTC.

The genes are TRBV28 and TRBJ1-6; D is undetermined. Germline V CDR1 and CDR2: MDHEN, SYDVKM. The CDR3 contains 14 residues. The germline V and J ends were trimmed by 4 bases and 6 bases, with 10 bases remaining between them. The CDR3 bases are TGTGCCAGCAGTTCCGGACGGCTTAATTCACCCCTCCACTTT. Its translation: CASSSGRLNSPLHF. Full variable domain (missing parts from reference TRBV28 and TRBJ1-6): DVKVTQSSRYLVKRTGEKVFLECVQDMDHENMFWYRQDPGLGLRLIYFSYDVKMKEKGDIPEGYSVSREKKERFSLILESASTNQTSMYLCASSSGRLNSPLHFGNGTRLTVT.

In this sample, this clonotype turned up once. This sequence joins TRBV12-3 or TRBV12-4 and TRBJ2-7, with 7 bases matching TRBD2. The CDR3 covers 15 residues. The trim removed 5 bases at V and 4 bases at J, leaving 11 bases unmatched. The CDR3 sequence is CASSVIVGGIYEQYF. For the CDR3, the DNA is TGTGCCAGCAGTGTAATAGTCGGGGGGATTTACGAGCAGTACTTC.

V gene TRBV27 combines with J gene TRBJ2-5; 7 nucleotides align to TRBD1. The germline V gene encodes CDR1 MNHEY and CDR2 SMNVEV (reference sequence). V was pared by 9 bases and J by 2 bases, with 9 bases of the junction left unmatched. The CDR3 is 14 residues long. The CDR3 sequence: CARVRQGLQETQYF. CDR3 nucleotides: TGTGCCAGGGTGCGACAGGGATTACAAGAGACCCAGTACTTC.

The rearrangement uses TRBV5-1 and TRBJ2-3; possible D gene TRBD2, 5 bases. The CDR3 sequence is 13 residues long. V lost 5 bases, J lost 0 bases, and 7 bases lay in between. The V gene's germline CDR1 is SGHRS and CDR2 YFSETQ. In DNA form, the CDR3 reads TGCGCCAGCAGTAGGGAGAGCACAGATACGCAGTATTTT. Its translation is CASSRESTDTQYF.

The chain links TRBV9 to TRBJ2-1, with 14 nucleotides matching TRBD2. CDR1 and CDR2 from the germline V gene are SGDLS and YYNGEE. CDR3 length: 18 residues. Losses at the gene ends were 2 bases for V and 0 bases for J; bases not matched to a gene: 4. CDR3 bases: TGTGCCAGCAGCGTTCGGACTAGCGGGAGGTCCTCCTACAATGAGCAGTTCTTC. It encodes CASSVRTSGRSSYNEQFF.

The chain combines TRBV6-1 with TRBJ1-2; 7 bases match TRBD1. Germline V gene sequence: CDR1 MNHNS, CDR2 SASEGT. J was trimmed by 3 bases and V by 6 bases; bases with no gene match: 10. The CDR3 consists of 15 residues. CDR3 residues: CASRPSGTVHYGYTF. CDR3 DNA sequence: TGTGCCAGCAGACCATCCGGGACAGTGCACTATGGCTACACCTTC.

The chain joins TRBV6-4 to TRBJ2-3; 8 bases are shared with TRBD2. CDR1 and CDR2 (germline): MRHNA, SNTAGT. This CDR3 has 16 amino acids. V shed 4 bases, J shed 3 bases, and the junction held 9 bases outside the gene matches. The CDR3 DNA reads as TGTGCCAGCAGTGCCTTTCCGAGCGGGAGAACAGATACGCAGTATTTT. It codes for CASSAFPSGRTDTQYF.

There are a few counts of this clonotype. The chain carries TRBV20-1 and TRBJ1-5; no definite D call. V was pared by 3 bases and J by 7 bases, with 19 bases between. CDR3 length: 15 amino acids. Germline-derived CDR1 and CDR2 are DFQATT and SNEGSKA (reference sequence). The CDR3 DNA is TGCAGTGCTAGTGGGAATGGGGATCCTCGGCAGCCCCAGCATTTT. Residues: CSASGNGDPRQPQHF.

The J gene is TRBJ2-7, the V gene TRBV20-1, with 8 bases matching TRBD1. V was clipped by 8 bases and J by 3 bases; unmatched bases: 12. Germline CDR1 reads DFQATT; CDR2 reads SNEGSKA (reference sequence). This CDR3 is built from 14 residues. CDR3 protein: CSLDRDRMNYEQYF. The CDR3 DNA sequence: TGCAGTCTCGATCGGGACAGGATGAACTACGAGCAGTACTTC.

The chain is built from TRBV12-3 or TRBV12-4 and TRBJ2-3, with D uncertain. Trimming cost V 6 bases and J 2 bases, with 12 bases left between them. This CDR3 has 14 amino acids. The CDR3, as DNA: TGTGCCAGCAGACACTTACATAACACAGATACGCAGTATTTT. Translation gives CASRHLHNTDTQYF.

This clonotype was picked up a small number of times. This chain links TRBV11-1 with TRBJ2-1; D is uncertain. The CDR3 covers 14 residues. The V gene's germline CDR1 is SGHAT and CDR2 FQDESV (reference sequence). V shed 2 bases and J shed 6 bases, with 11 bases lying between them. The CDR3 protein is CASSLRPTGNEQFF. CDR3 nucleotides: TGTGCCAGCAGCTTACGGCCAACGGGCAATGAGCAGTTCTTC.

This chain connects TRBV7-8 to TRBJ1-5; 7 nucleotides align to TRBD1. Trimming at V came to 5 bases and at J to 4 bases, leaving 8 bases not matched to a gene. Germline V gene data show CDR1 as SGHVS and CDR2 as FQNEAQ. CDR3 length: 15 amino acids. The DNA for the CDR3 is TGTGCCAGCAGCCAAGGGACAGACCTAAATCAGCCCCAGCATTTT. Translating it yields CASSQGTDLNQPQHF.

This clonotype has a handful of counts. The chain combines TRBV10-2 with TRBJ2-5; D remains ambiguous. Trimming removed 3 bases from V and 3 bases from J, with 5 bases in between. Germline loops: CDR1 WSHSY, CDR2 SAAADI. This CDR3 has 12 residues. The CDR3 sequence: CASSDTKETQYF. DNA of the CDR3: TGCGCCAGCAGTGACACAAAAGAGACCCAGTACTTC.

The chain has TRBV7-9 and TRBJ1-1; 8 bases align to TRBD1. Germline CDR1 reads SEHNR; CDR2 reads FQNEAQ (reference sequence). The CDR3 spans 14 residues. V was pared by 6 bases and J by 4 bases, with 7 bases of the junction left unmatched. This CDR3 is CASSSITGGTEAFF. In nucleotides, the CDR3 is TGTGCCAGCAGTTCTATTACAGGGGGCACTGAAGCTTTCTTT.

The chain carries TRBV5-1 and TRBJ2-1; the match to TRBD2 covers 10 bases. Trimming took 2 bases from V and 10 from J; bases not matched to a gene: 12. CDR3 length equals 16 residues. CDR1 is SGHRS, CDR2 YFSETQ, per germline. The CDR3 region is CASSLRTSGHLREQFF. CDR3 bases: TGCGCCAGCAGCTTACGGACTAGCGGCCATCTAAGAGAGCAGTTCTTC.

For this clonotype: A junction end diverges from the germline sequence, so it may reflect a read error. The CDR3: CASSEYSQINQKLFF. The CDR3 DNA reads TGTGCCAGCAGTGAATATTCCCAGATTAATCAAAAACTGTTTTTT. The chain uses TRBV25-1 and TRBJ1-4; unclear D gene. The CDR3 is made up of 15 amino acids. Germline loops: CDR1 MGHDK, CDR2 SYGVNS.

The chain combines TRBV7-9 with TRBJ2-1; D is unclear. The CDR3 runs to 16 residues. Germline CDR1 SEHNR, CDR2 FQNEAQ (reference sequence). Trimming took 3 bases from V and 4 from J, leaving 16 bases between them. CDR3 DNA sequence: TGTGCCAGCAGCTTTTGGCCTAGAGTACCATACAATGAGCAGTTCTTC. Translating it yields CASSFWPRVPYNEQFF.

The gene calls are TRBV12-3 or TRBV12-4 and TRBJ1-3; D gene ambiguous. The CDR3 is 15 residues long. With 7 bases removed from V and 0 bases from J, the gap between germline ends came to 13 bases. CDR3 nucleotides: TGTGCCAGCAAACGGGCCAGTCTCTCTGGAAACACCATATATTTT. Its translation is CASKRASLSGNTIYF.

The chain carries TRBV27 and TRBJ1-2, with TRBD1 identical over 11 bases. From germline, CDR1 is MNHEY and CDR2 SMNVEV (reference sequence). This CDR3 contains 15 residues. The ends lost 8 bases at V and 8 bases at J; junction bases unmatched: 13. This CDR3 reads CASGSGDRGYSGYTF. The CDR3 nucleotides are TGTGCCAGCGGCTCAGGGGACAGGGGGTATAGCGGCTACACCTTC.

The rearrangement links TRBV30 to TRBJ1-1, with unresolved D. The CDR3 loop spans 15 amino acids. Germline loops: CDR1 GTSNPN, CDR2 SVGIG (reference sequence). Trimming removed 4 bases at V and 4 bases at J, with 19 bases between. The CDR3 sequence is CAWTPAEGRFTEAFF. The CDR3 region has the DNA TGTGCCTGGACCCCGGCAGAGGGAAGGTTCACTGAAGCTTTCTTT.

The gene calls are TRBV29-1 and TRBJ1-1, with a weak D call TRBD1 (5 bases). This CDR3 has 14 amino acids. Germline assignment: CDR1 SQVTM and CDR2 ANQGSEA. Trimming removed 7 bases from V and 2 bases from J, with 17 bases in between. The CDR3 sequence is CSGPPGRINTEAFF. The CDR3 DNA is TGCAGCGGCCCCCCGGGACGGATAAACACTGAAGCTTTCTTT.

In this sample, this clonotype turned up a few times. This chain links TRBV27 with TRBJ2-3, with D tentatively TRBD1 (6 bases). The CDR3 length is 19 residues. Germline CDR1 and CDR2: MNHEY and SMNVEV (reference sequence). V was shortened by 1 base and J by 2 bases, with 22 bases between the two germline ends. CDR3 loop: CASSLWGPPMAKVTDTQYF. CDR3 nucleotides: TGTGCCAGCAGTTTATGGGGGCCCCCTATGGCTAAGGTCACAGATACGCAGTATTTT.